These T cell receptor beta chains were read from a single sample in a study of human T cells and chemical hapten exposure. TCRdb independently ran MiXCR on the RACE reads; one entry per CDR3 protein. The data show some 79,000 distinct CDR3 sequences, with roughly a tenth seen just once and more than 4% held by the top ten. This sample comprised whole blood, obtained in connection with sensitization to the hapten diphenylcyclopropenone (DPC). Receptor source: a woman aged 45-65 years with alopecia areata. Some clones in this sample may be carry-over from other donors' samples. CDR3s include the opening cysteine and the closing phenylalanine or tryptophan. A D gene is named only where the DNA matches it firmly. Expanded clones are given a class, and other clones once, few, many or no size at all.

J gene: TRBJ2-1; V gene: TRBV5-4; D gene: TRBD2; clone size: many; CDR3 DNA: TGTGCCAGCAGCCCACTGAATGCGGTGACACTAGCGGACGGTAGCTCCTACAATGAGCAGTTCTTC; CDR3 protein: CASSPLNAVTLADGSSYNEQFF
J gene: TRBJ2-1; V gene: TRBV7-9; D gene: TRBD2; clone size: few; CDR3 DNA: TGTGCCAGCAGCTTAGCTAGCGGGAGGACAGATGAGCAGTTCTTC; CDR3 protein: CASSLASGRTDEQFF
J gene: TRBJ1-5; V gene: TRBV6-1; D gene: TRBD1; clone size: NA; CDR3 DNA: TGTGCCAGCAGAGGACAGGGCAGGCGCGGCAATCAGCCCCAGCATTTT; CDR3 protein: CASRGQGRRGNQPQHF
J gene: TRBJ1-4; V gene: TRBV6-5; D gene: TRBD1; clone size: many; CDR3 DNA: TGTGCCAGCAGCTCGACAGGGCCTAATGAAAAACTGTTTTTT; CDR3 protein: CASSSTGPNEKLFF
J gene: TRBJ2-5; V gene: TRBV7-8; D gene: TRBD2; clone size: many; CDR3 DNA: TGTGCCAGCAGGGGACCGGGACTAGCGGGAGGAGGAGAGACCCAGTACTTC; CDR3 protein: CASRGPGLAGGGETQYF
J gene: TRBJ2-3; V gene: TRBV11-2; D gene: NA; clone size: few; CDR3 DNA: TGTGCCAGCAGCTTAGGTGCTAGAGAGGGCACAGATACGCAGTATTTT; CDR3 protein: CASSLGAREGTDTQYF
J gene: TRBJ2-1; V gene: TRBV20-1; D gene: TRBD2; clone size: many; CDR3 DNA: TGCAGTGCTCCCAGAGCGGGAGGGACCAATGAGCAGTTCTTC; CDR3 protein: CSAPRAGGTNEQFF
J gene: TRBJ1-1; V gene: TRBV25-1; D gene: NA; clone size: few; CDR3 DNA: TGTGCCAGCAGTTACTTTGGGGGCACTGAAGCTTTCTTT; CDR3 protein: CASSYFGGTEAFF
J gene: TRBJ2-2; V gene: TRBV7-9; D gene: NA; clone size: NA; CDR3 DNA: TGTGCCAGCAGGGGACCCAACACCGGGGAGCTGTTTTTT; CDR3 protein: CASRGPNTGELFF
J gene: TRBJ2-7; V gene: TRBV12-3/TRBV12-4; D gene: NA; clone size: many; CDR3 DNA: TGTGCCAGCAGTTTAGGGACCGGCTACTCCTACGAGCAGTACTTC; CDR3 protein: CASSLGTGYSYEQYF
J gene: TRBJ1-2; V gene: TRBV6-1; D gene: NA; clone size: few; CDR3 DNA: TGTGCCAGCAGAAGCCCGGACAAAGACTATGGCTACACCTTC; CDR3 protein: CASRSPDKDYGYTF
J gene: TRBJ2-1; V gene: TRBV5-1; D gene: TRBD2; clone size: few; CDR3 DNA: TGCGCCAGCAGCTTGGCGACTAGCGGGAATGAGCAGTTCTTC; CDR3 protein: CASSLATSGNEQFF
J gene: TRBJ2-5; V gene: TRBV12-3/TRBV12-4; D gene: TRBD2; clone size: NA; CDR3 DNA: TGTGCCAGCAGGACTAGCGGGAGGATGCAGACCCAGTACTTC; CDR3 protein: CASRTSGRMQTQYF
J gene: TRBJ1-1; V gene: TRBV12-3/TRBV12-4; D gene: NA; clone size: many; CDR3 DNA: TGTGCCAGCTTTGTGAACACTGAAGCTTTCTTT; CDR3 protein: CASFVNTEAFF
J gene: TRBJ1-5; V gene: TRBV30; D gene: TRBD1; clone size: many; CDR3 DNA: TGTGCCTGGGAACAGGGGAACAATCAGCCCCAGCATTTT; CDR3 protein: CAWEQGNNQPQHF
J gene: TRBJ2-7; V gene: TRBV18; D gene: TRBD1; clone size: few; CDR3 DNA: TGTGCCAGCTCGGGACAGGGGACCTACGAGCAGTACTTC; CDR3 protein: CASSGQGTYEQYF
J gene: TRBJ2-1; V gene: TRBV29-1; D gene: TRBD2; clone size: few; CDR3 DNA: TGCAGCGTGGGACAGGGTTGGGGACTAGCGGGCGCCCTGACAAATGAGCAGTTCTTC; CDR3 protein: CSVGQGWGLAGALTNEQFF
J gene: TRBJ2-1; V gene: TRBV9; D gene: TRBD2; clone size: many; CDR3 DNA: TGTGCCAGCAGCCTAGCGGGAGGGCCGAACGATGAGCAGTTCTTC; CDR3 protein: CASSLAGGPNDEQFF
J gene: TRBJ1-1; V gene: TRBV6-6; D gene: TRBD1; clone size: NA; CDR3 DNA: TGTGCCAGCAGTTACCAGACAGGGGGGGACACTGAAGCTTTCTTT; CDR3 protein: CASSYQTGGDTEAFF
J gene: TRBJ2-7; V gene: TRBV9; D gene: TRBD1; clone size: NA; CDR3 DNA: TGTGCCAGCAGCGGCGGGATGGGACAGGGATCCTACGAGCAGTACTTC; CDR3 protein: CASSGGMGQGSYEQYF
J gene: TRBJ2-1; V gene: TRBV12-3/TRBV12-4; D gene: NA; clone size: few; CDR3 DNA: TGTGCCAGCAGTTTGGTGGGGTCCTACAATGAGCAGTTCTTC; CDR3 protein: CASSLVGSYNEQFF
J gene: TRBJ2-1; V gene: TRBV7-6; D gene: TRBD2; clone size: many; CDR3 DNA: TGTGCCAGCAGCTCAGGACTAGCGGGAAAGGATGAGCAGTTCTTC; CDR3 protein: CASSSGLAGKDEQFF
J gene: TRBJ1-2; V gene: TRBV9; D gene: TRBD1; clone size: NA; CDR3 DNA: TGTGCCAGCAGAGGACAGGGGGGACTCAACTATGGCTACACCTTC; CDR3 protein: CASRGQGGLNYGYTF
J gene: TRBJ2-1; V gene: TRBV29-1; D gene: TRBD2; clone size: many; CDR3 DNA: TGCAGCGTTGATCCTAGCGGGGGGACAAATGAGCAGTTCTTC; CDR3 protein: CSVDPSGGTNEQFF
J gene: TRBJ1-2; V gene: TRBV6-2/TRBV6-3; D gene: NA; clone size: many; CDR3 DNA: TGTGCCAGCAGTTACGGCCGAACAAACTATGGCTACACCTTC; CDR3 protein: CASSYGRTNYGYTF
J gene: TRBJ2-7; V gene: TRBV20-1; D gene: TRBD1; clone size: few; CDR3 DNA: TGCAGTGCTCAGGACAGGGCCAACTCCTACGAGCAGTACTTC; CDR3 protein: CSAQDRANSYEQYF
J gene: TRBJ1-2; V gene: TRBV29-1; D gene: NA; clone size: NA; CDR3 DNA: TGTAGCGTTGTGAAAGGGGACGGCTACACCTTC; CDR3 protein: CSVVKGDGYTF
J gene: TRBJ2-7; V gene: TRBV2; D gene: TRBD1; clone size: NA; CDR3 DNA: TGTACCAGCAGGAGACAGGGATCCTACGAGCAGTACTTC; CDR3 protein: CTSRRQGSYEQYF
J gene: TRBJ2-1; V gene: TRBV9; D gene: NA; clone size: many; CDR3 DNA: TGTGCCAGCAGCGTAGGCCCCACGGAGCAGTTCTTC; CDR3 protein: CASSVGPTEQFF
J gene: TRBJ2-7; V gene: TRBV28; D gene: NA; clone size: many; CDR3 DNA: TGTGCCAGCAGTTCCCCCTCCATTGCGACTGAGCAGTACTTC; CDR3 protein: CASSSPSIATEQYF
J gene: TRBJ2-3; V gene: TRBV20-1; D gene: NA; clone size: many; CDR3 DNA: TGCAGTGCCAGGGGGTTTATAGCGGCGGGAGCGGAGGATACGCAGTATTTT; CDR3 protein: CSARGFIAAGAEDTQYF
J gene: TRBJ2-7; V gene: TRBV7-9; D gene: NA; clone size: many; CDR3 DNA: TGTGCCAGCAGCCCCCACGGGAAATACGAGCAGTACTTC; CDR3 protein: CASSPHGKYEQYF
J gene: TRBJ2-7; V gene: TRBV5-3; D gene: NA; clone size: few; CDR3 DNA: TGTGCCAGAAGCCGTTGGAGTTTGTGCGAGCAGTACTTC; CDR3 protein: CARSRWSLCEQYF
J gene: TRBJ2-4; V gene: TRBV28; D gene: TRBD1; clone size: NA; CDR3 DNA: TGTGCCAGCAGTCTGACAGGGGCCCAAAACATTCAGTACTTC; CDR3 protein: CASSLTGAQNIQYF
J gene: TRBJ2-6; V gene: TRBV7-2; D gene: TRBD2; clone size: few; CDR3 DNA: TGTGCCAGCAGCTTAGGAACTAGCGGGCCCTCTGGGGCCAACGTCCTGACTTTC; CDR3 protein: CASSLGTSGPSGANVLTF
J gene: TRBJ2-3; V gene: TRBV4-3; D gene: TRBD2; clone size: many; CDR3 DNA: TGCGCCAGCAGCCAGGAAGTAGCGGGAGGGAGCACAGATACGCAGTATTTT; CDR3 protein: CASSQEVAGGSTDTQYF
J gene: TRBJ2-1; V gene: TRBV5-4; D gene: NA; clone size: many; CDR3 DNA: TGTGCCAGCAGCTTGTACGGCGCCTCCTACAATGAGCAGTTCTTC; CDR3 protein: CASSLYGASYNEQFF
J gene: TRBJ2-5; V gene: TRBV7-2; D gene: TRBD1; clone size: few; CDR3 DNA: TGTGCCAGCAGCTTGAGGACAGGGCTGGAAGAGACCCAGTACTTC; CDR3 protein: CASSLRTGLEETQYF
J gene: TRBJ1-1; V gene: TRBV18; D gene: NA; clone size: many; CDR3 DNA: TGTGCCAGCTCACCATCACTGGGGAGGAACACTGAAGCTTTCTTT; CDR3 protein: CASSPSLGRNTEAFF
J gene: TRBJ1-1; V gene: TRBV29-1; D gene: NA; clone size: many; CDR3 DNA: TGCAGCGTTGAAGAAGTGGGGGGTAGCGCTGAAGCTTTCTTT; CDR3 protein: CSVEEVGGSAEAFF
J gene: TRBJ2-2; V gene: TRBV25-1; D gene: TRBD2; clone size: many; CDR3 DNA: TGTGCCAGCAAGTCGGCGGGAGCTACCAACACCGGGGAGCTGTTTTTT; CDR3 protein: CASKSAGATNTGELFF
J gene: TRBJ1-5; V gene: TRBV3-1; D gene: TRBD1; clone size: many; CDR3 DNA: TGTGCCAGCAGCGAAGGACAGGCGAGCAATCAGCCCCAGCATTTT; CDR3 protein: CASSEGQASNQPQHF
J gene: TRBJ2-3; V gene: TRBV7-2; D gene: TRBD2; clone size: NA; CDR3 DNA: TGTGCCAGCAGCTTAGGGCTAGCGGGAGGCCCCAACACAGATACGCAGTATTTT; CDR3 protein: CASSLGLAGGPNTDTQYF
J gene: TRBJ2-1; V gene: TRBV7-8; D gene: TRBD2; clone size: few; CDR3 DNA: TGTGCCAGCAGCGCCTCACTAGCGGGAGGGGGTGAGCAGTTCTTC; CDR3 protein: CASSASLAGGGEQFF
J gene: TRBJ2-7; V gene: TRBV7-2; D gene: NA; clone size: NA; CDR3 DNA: TGTGCCAGCAGCCCCGGTGGGCTAGCAATCCCCTACGAGCAGTACTTC; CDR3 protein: CASSPGGLAIPYEQYF
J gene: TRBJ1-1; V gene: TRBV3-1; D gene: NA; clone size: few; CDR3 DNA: TGTGCCAGCAGCCATTTTGGGGCCCTGAACACTGAAGCTTTCTTT; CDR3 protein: CASSHFGALNTEAFF
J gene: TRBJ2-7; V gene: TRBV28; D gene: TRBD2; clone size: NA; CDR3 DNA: TGTGCCAGCAGTCCCTCCGTCAGCGGGAGCTACGAGCAGTACTTC; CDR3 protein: CASSPSVSGSYEQYF
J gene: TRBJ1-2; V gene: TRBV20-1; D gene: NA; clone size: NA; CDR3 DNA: TGCAGTGCTAGAGACCCCCTGGCCTATGGCTACACCTTC; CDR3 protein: CSARDPLAYGYTF
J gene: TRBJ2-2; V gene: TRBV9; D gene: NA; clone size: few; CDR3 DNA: TGTGCCAGCAGCGTCTCAGGGACCGGGGAGCTGTTTTTT; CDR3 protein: CASSVSGTGELFF
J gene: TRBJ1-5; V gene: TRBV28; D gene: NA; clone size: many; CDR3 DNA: TGTGCCAGCATCTTGGGCGGAAATAGCAATCAGCCCCAGCATTTT; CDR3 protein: CASILGGNSNQPQHF
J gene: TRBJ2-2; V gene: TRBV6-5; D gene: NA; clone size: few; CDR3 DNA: TGTGCCAGCAGTCTACAGGGATGGACGAACACCGGGGAGCTGTTTTTT; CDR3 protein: CASSLQGWTNTGELFF
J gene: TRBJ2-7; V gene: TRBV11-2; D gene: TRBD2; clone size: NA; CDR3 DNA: TGTGCCAGCAGCAAACTAGCGGGAGTTGGCGAGCAGTACTTC; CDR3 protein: CASSKLAGVGEQYF
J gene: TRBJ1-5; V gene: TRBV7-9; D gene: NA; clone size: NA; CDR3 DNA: TGTGCCAGCAGCGAACAGACAGGCCAGCCCCAGCATTTT; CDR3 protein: CASSEQTGQPQHF
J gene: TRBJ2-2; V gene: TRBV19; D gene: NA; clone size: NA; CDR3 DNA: TGTGCCAGTAGAGACTACTATGTCCCCGGGGAAACCGGGGAGCTGTTTTTT; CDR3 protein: CASRDYYVPGETGELFF
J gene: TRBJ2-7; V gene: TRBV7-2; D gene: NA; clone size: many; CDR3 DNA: TGTGCCAGCAGCTTTGGGCTTGGCGGGCTGTACGAGCAGTACTTC; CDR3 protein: CASSFGLGGLYEQYF